What follows are 28 T cell receptor beta chains derived from one specimen sequenced in a study of cytomegalovirus exposure and HLA in healthy donors. Vbeta (60) and Jbeta (13) primers were used in the PCR. TCRdb keeps only in-frame clones here, not all; method: immunoSEQ multiplex PCR. Of fewer than 200,000 clones listed, approximately 80% are singletons. Sample: PBMCs. The receptors shown here come from a man in his 60s in good health and CMV-seronegative.

The rearrangement links TRBV6-8 to TRBJ1-2, with a tentative D call TRBD1 (6 bases). This CDR3 has 16 amino acids. Germline V gene lookup returns CDR1 MNHGY and CDR2 SAAAGT. The germline V and J ends were trimmed by 2 bases and 4 bases, with 17 bases remaining between them. The CDR3 loop reads CASSYRLLQGTYGYTF. The CDR3, as DNA: TGTGCCAGCAGTTACCGCCTTCTACAGGGCACCTATGGCTACACCTTC.

The V call is TRBV5-1, the J call TRBJ2-2; 9 bases are a match to TRBD1. Germline V gene lookup returns CDR1 SGHRS and CDR2 YFSETQ. The ends lost 2 bases at V and 4 bases at J; junction bases unmatched: 6. This CDR3 comprises 16 residues. The CDR3 sequence is CASSLRDRVPTGELFF. The CDR3 DNA follows: TGCGCCAGCAGCTTACGGGACAGGGTTCCCACCGGGGAGCTGTTTTTT.

The rearrangement joins TRBV29-1 to TRBJ2-2; 13 positions match TRBD2. The CDR3 has 14 amino acids. Trimming cost V 7 bases and J 4 bases; bases outside gene matches: 3. The germline CDR1 and CDR2 sequences are SQVTM and ANQGSEA. The CDR3 protein is CSARTSGGTGELFF. CDR3 in DNA: TGCAGCGCCCGGACTAGCGGGGGCACCGGGGAGCTGTTTTTT.

A few counts support this clone. This sample includes further DNA sequences coding for the same CDR3. This chain connects TRBV9 to TRBJ2-3, with D perhaps TRBD1 (6 bases). V gave up 2 bases and J gave up 3 bases, with 16 bases separating them. This CDR3 spans 16 amino acids. CDR1 and CDR2 from the germline V gene are SGDLS and YYNGEE. The CDR3 bases are TGTGCCAGCAGCGTGTCAGGGGCTAGGGGTACAGATACGCAGTATTTT. It specifies CASSVSGARGTDTQYF.

The rearrangement links TRBV13 to TRBJ1-1; D is unresolved. CDR3 length: 15 amino acids. Germline assignment: CDR1 PRHDT and CDR2 FYEKMQ (reference sequence). V gave up 8 bases and J gave up 5 bases, with 21 bases separating them. The CDR3 region is CASSPNLIKRTEAFF. The CDR3 DNA sequence: TGTGCCAGCTCCCCTAACCTCATAAAGAGGACTGAAGCTTTCTTT. The variable domain in full, completed from reference TRBV13 and TRBJ1-1, reads AAGVIQSPRHLIKEKRETATLKCYPIPRHDTVYWYQQGPGQDPQFLISFYEKMQSDKGSIPDRFSAQQFSDYHSELNMSSLELGDSALYFCASSPNLIKRTEAFFGQGTRLTVV.

This clone occurred once. The chain is built from TRBV6-5 and TRBJ1-5, with 7 bases that match TRBD1. From germline, CDR1 is MNHEY and CDR2 SVGAGI. The CDR3 runs 14 residues. V lost 6 bases, J lost 4 bases, and 6 bases stayed unmatched. The CDR3 DNA reads as TGTGCCAGCAGCGGGACAGCGATAAATCAGCCCCAGCATTTT. Amino acid sequence: CASSGTAINQPQHF.

The chain carries TRBV10-2 and TRBJ2-7; D might be TRBD1 (6 bases). This CDR3 is built from 12 residues. From germline, CDR1 is WSHSY and CDR2 SAAADI. Trimming shortened V by 8 bases and J by 6 bases, and 14 bases separated the two germline ends. The CDR3 DNA follows: TGCGCCAGCTATCGGCGCAGGGGCGAGCAGTACTTC. Its protein is CASYRRRGEQYF.

This clone occurred a few times. The CDR3 is CASSQAPSPQFYTQYF. The CDR3 nucleotides are TGTGCCAGCAGCCAAGCCCCATCCCCACAGTTTTATACGCAGTATTTT. This chain uses TRBV4-2 with TRBJ2-3; D is undetermined. Germline-derived CDR1 and CDR2 are LGHNA and YNFKEQ. V lost 1 base to trimming and J lost 7 bases, with 18 bases between them. This CDR3 region has 16 residues.

In DNA form, the CDR3 reads TGTGCCATCAGCTTTCGGGAGGAGGATACGCAGTATTTT. This gives the protein CAISFREEDTQYF. The V gene is TRBV10-3, the J gene TRBJ2-3, with TRBD2 matching over 7 bases. This CDR3 comprises 13 residues. V lost 6 bases to trimming and J lost 6 bases; unmatched junction nucleotides: 6. Germline values: CDR1 ENHRY, CDR2 SYGVKD.

The chain has TRBV19 and TRBJ2-6; 12 positions agree with TRBD1. The CDR3 loop spans 21 amino acids. Trimming removed 1 base from V and 0 bases from J; junction bases left unmatched: 10. Looked up from germline, CDR1 is LNHDA and CDR2 is SQIVND (reference sequence). The CDR3 sequence is CASSIGGDRGQATSGANVLTF. CDR3 coding DNA: TGTGCCAGTAGTATAGGGGGGGACAGGGGGCAGGCGACCTCTGGGGCCAACGTCCTGACTTTC.

This clone showed up just once. The chain recombines TRBV10-1 with TRBJ1-3, with 7 bases fitting TRBD1. The CDR3 runs 16 residues. CDR1 is WNHNN and CDR2 is SYGVQD in the germline V gene (reference sequence). Losses at the gene ends were 8 bases for V and 0 bases for J; bases not matched to a gene: 10. CDR3: CASGGGTELSGNTIYF. The CDR3 nucleotides are TGCGCCAGCGGCGGGGGGACAGAACTCTCTGGAAACACCATATATTTT.

This sequence joins TRBV10-1 and TRBJ2-1, with 11 bases fitting TRBD1. This CDR3 region has 15 residues. The J segment lost 6 bases and the V segment lost 3 bases, leaving 4 bases of the junction unmatched. Germline CDR1 reads WNHNN; CDR2 reads SYGVQD (reference sequence). CDR3 sequence (DNA): TGCGCCAGCAGTGATGTGGACAGGGGGCGCAATGAGCAGTTCTTC. It yields the protein CASSDVDRGRNEQFF.

The rearrangement links TRBV15 to TRBJ2-7, with D possibly TRBD2 on 6 matching bases. This CDR3 has 15 residues. Germline values: CDR1 LNHNV, CDR2 YYDKDF (reference sequence). V lost 3 bases, J lost 2 bases, and 14 bases lay in between. The CDR3 nucleotides are TGTGCCACCAGCAGGGGGGGACGGAACACCTACGAGCAGTACTTC. It yields the protein CATSRGGRNTYEQYF.

This clone has a handful of counts. The chain has TRBV25-1 and TRBJ1-2; TRBD1 matches 12 bases. The CDR3 consists of 16 residues. V was clipped by 1 base and J by 8 bases; unmatched bases: 8. Per the germline V gene, CDR1 is MGHDK and CDR2 is SYGVNS. The CDR3: CASSESGTGGARGYTF. CDR3 sequence (DNA): TGTGCCAGCAGTGAATCGGGGACAGGGGGCGCGCGGGGCTACACCTTC.

The chain employs TRBV19 and TRBJ2-5; D is uncertain. The CDR3 sequence is 12 residues long. Germline CDR1 and CDR2: LNHDA and SQIVND (reference sequence). The V end was cut by 4 bases, the J end by 4 bases, with 7 bases between. CDR3 sequence reads: CASSKAGETQYF. CDR3 in DNA: TGTGCCAGTAGTAAAGCTGGAGAGACCCAGTACTTC.

The chain has TRBV11-1 and TRBJ1-2; D ambiguous. V was cut by 3 bases and J by 2 bases, with 10 bases left in between. The length of the CDR3 is 14 residues. The germline V gene encodes CDR1 SGHAT and CDR2 FQDESV (reference sequence). CDR3 sequence (DNA): TGTGCCAGCAGCTTTACAGACGAAAACTATGGCTACACCTTC. Translated, it gives CASSFTDENYGYTF.

V is TRBV5-1 and J is TRBJ2-7; 8 bases fit TRBD1. CDR1 and CDR2 from the germline V gene are SGHRS and YFSETQ. This CDR3 has 16 amino acids. Germline trimming cut 0 bases from V and 0 bases from J; bases unmatched to any gene: 5. CDR3 residues: CASSLAAGQVSYEQYF. In nucleotides, the CDR3 is TGCGCCAGCAGCTTGGCCGCGGGACAGGTCTCCTACGAGCAGTACTTC.

CDR3 coding DNA: TGTGCCAGCACCGCGACAGGGGGCGGCGAGCAGTACTTC. Protein sequence: CASTATGGGEQYF. The chain links TRBV14 to TRBJ2-7; 10 positions agree with TRBD1. Trimming cost V 7 bases and J 6 bases; bases outside gene matches: 6. Germline assignment: CDR1 SGHDN and CDR2 FVKESK. The CDR3 runs 13 residues. The variable domain in full, with the rest retrieved from reference TRBV14 and TRBJ2-7, is EAGVTQFPSHSVIEKGQTVTLRCDPISGHDNLYWYRRVMGKEIKFLLHFVKESKQDESGMPNNRFLAERTGGTYSTLKVQPAELEDSGVYFCASTATGGGEQYFGPGTRLTVT.

About this clone: Germline is not matched at one junction end, which may reflect a read error. The chain links TRBV6-6 to TRBJ1-5, with TRBD1 identical over 10 bases. Germline assignment: CDR1 MNHNY and CDR2 SVGAGI (reference sequence). The CDR3 is 14 residues long. DNA of the CDR3: TGTGCCAGCAGTTACGGACAGGGGGTTCAGCCCCAGAATTTT. Translated: CASSYGQGVQPQNF.

J is TRBJ1-2 and V is TRBV30; D might be TRBD1 (6 bases). CDR3 length: 12 residues. Per the germline V gene, CDR1 is GTSNPN and CDR2 is SVGIG (reference sequence). V was shortened by 4 bases and J by 7 bases, with 13 bases between the two germline ends. The CDR3, as DNA: TGTGCCTGGACACGGGGGGCGGGTGGCTACACCTTC. This codes for CAWTRGAGGYTF.

The chain has TRBV6-5 and TRBJ1-2; 9 positions match TRBD1. The CDR3 sequence is 14 residues long. CDR1 is MNHEY, CDR2 SVGAGI, per germline. Germline trimming cut 5 bases from V and 7 bases from J; bases unmatched to any gene: 8. The CDR3 loop reads CASSQQGATGGYTF. In DNA, the CDR3 is TGTGCCAGCAGTCAACAGGGGGCTACTGGTGGCTACACCTTC.

This chain uses TRBV19 with TRBJ1-2, with 7 bases fitting TRBD1. Germline CDR1 is LNHDA and CDR2 is SQIVND (reference sequence). This CDR3 is built from 15 residues. The V segment lost 3 bases and the J segment 5 bases; nucleotides outside the gene matches: 9. This CDR3 is CASSMLPGGKYGYTF. CDR3 coding DNA: TGTGCCAGTAGTATGCTGCCAGGGGGAAAGTATGGCTACACCTTC.

The chain combines TRBV4-3 with TRBJ2-2, with 8 bases aligning to TRBD1. Germline-derived CDR1 and CDR2 are LGHNA and YSLEER. The trim removed 2 bases at V and 4 bases at J, leaving 6 bases unmatched. CDR3 length: 16 residues. The DNA for the CDR3 is TGCGCCAGCAGCCAAAGTACAGGGGGTGGCACCGGGGAGCTGTTTTTT. This translates into CASSQSTGGGTGELFF.

The rearrangement links TRBV28 to TRBJ1-2, with D unresolved. Trimming took off 4 bases at V and 4 bases at J, with 13 bases between the two ends. The CDR3 loop spans 14 amino acids. Germline CDR1 is MDHEN and CDR2 is SYDVKM. CDR3 nucleotide sequence: TGTGCCAGCAGTTCCGTACCGGGGAGCTATGGCTACACCTTC. Its translation is CASSSVPGSYGYTF.

The chain joins TRBV4-1 to TRBJ2-5; TRBD1 aligns across 7 bases. The CDR3 consists of 16 residues. The V and J ends lost 4 bases and 1 base, in that order; junction bases with no gene match: 9. From germline, CDR1 is MGHRA and CDR2 YSYEKL. CDR3 DNA sequence: TGCGCCAGCAGCCCCCGACTGACAGGGACCCAAGAGACCCAGTACTTC. It specifies CASSPRLTGTQETQYF.

The chain uses TRBV7-6 and TRBJ2-5; TRBD1 matches at 9 bases. There are 16 residues in the CDR3. In germline, CDR1 is SGHVS, CDR2 FNYEAQ. Unmatched junction bases numbered 10, after V lost 8 bases and J lost 0 bases. CDR3 nucleotide sequence: TGTGCCAGCGGCTGGACTCGGACAGGGGACCAAGAGACCCAGTACTTC. Protein: CASGWTRTGDQETQYF.

The J gene is TRBJ1-6, the V gene TRBV6-1; D gene unclear. Germline CDR1 and CDR2: MNHNS and SASEGT. V gave up 2 bases and J gave up 5 bases, with 10 bases separating them. The CDR3 sequence is 15 residues long. The CDR3, as DNA: TGTGCCAGCAGTGAAAGCCGGAGGGATAATTCACCCCTCCACTTT. Its protein is CASSESRRDNSPLHF.

The chain links TRBV4-2 to TRBJ2-5; 8 bases agree with TRBD2. CDR1 and CDR2 (germline): LGHNA, YNFKEQ. The CDR3 is 17 amino acids. V lost 1 base to trimming and J lost 2 bases; unmatched junction nucleotides: 9. CDR3 DNA: TGTGCCAGCAGCCAAGTGGGAGCGGGAGTGGAGCAAGAGACCCAGTACTTC. Translation: CASSQVGAGVEQETQYF.